One sample yielded the 8 T cell receptor beta chains listed below, sequenced in a study of T-cell memory formation after mild COVID-19. TCRdb called the 5' RACE reads again in MiXCR, with one record for every CDR3 protein. The data contain about 130,000 distinct CDR3 sequences, roughly 15% of them singletons. The source material was PBMCs or a T cell subset sorted from them (not recorded which). These receptors came from an adult woman who had mild COVID-19 (a few samples of this study predate the infection). Cell type and time point are not known.

The gene calls are TRBV5-5 and TRBJ2-7, with 9 bases fitting TRBD1. The germline V gene encodes CDR1 SGHKS and CDR2 YYEKEE (reference sequence). This CDR3 has 17 amino acids. Trimming took 4 bases from V and 4 from J; bases not matched to a gene: 15. The CDR3 region is CASSPRSGTGLLYEQYF. The CDR3 DNA is TGTGCCAGCAGCCCGCGGTCCGGGACAGGGTTGTTATACGAGCAGTACTTC. Together with reference TRBV5-5 and TRBJ2-7, the CDR3 gives the full variable domain: DAGVTQSPTHLIKTRGQQVTLRCSPISGHKSVSWYQQVLGQGPQFIFQYYEKEERGRGNFPDRFSARQFPNYSSELNVNALLLGDSALYLCASSPRSGTGLLYEQYFGPGTRLTVT.

This clonotype was seen a few times. The chain carries TRBV7-8 and TRBJ2-3, with 7 bases aligning to TRBD2. Germline V lookup: CDR1 SGHVS, CDR2 FQNEAQ. CDR3 length: 17 residues. Trimming took 5 bases from V and 2 from J; bases not matched to a gene: 13. Written as DNA, the CDR3 is TGTGCCAGCAGCCCCGCCCCGGGGGGTCTTCCCACAGATACGCAGTATTTT. Translating it yields CASSPAPGGLPTDTQYF.

This chain joins TRBV5-1 and TRBJ2-1; D might be TRBD1 or TRBD2, each matching 6 bases. Germline V gene sequence: CDR1 SGHRS, CDR2 YFSETQ. V lost 0 bases and J 8 bases, leaving 15 bases between the germline ends. The CDR3 spans 15 residues. The DNA of the CDR3 is TGCGCCAGCAGCTTGGCGGCAGGTAGGGGGGATGAGCAGTTCTTC. Its translation is CASSLAAGRGDEQFF.

This clonotype has a handful of counts. The rearrangement uses TRBV29-1 and TRBJ2-7, with D hard to call. The CDR3 covers 13 residues. CDR1 and CDR2 (germline): SQVTM, ANQGSEA. Trimming shortened V by 7 bases and J by 3 bases, and 16 bases separated the two germline ends. The CDR3 here is CSGRLGGDYEQYF. As DNA, the CDR3 is TGCAGCGGACGCCTGGGTGGGGACTACGAGCAGTACTTC.

This clonotype was seen a few times. The V and J genes are TRBV27 and TRBJ1-1; D perhaps matches TRBD1 (5 bases). The CDR3 runs to 13 residues. Per germline, CDR1 MNHEY and CDR2 SMNVEV (reference sequence). Trimming took 6 bases from V and 1 from J, leaving 9 bases between them. CDR3 sequence: CASRGRPNTEAFF. CDR3 DNA sequence: TGTGCCAGCAGGGGACGGCCGAACACTGAAGCTTTCTTT.

The chain is built from TRBV9 and TRBJ2-1; 9 nucleotides align to TRBD2. V shed 3 bases, J shed 5 bases, and the junction held 6 bases outside the gene matches. Germline loops: CDR1 SGDLS, CDR2 YYNGEE. The CDR3 runs 15 residues. Here the CDR3 reads CASSASGRIDNEQFF. The DNA of the CDR3 is TGTGCCAGCAGCGCGAGCGGGAGGATCGACAATGAGCAGTTCTTC.

This clonotype was seen only a few times. CDR3 in DNA: TGTGCCAGCAGCTTTCGGCGGAGCTCCTACGAGCAGTACTTC. It yields the protein CASSFRRSSYEQYF. V is TRBV5-6 and J is TRBJ2-7; D not certain. The CDR3 extends over 14 amino acids. The V gene's germline CDR1 is SGHDT and CDR2 YYEEEE. The V end was cut by 2 bases, the J end by 0 bases, with 9 bases between.

The chain links TRBV7-2 to TRBJ2-3, with TRBD2 matching over 11 bases. The junction had 8 bases not matched to a gene; V was cut back by 10 bases and J by 5 bases. CDR1 and CDR2 from the germline V gene are SGHTA and FQGNSA. CDR3 size: 14 residues. The CDR3 reads CATPRGTSGDTQYF. The DNA of the CDR3 is TGTGCCACCCCCCGGGGGACTAGCGGAGATACGCAGTATTTT.